This T cell receptor beta chain derives from a study of blood T cell repertoires in COVID-19. Overall study: PBMCs, B-cell-depleted T cells, or T cells provided the cDNA or gDNA that made up the material.

Using immunoSEQ multiplex PCR, the repertoire was profiled, and TCRdb retains in-frame clones only, with some absent. This sample has 81,000 or so clones; approximately 89% occur once, and the top ten carry around 10%. Sequenced material: peripheral blood. The receptor was derived from a man in his 70s with active or convalescent COVID-19.

The DNA for the CDR3 is TGTGCCAGCTCACCACCGAATCAGGGACAGGGCGAGGAACTGTTTTTT. It encodes CASSPPNQGQGEELFF. The V call is TRBV18, the J call TRBJ1-4; 9 bases line up with TRBD1. The CDR3 sequence is 16 residues long. Germline CDR1 is KGHSH and CDR2 is LQKENI. V shed 0 bases and J 12 bases; nucleotides not matched to a gene: 11.